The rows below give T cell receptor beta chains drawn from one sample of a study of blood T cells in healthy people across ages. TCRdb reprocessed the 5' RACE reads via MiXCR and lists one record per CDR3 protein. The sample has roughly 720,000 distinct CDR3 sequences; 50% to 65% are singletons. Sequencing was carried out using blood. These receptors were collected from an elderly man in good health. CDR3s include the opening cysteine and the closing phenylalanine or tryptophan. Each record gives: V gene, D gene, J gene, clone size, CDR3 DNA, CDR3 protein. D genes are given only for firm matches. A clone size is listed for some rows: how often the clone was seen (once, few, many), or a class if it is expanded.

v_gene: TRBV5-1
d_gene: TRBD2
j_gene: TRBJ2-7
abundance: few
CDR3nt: TGCGCCAGCAGCGGATCGACTAGCGACATCGCCGAGCAGTACTTC
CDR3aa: CASSGSTSDIAEQYF

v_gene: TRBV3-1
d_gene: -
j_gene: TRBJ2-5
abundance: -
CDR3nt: TGTGCCAGCAGCCAACGGACGGACCAAGAGACCCAGTACTTC
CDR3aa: CASSQRTDQETQYF

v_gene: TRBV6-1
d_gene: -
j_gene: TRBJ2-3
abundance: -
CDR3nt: TGTGCCAGCAGCCCGGTCCACGGAGGGCACAGATACGCGTATTTT
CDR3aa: CASSPVHGGHRYAYF

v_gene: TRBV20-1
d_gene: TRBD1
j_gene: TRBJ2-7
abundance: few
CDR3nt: TGCAGTGCTAGAGCCTTTGGTCAGGGGGAATCCGAGCAGTACTTC
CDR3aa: CSARAFGQGESEQYF

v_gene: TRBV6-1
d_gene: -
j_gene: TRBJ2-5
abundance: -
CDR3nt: TGTGCCAGCAGGATTACCGGGAGACAAGAGACCCAGTACTTC
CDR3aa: CASRITGRQETQYF

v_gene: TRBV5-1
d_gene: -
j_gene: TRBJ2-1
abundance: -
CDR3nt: TGCGCCAGCAGCTTGAACGGGAGAGATGCCTACAATGAGCAGTTCTTC
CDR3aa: CASSLNGRDAYNEQFF

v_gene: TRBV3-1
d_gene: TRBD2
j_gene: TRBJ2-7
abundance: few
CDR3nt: TGTGCCAGCAGCCAAGATCCCATAGCGGGAGTCCACGAGCAGTACTTC
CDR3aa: CASSQDPIAGVHEQYF

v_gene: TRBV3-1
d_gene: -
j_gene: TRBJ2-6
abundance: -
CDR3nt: TGTGCCAGCAGCCCAAGGGGGGGAGCTGGGGCCAACGTCCTGACTTTC
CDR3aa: CASSPRGGAGANVLTF

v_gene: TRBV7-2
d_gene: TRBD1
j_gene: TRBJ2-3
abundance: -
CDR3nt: TGTGCCAGCAGCTCCCCCGGGACAGACTTCCGAGATACGCAGTATTTT
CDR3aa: CASSSPGTDFRDTQYF

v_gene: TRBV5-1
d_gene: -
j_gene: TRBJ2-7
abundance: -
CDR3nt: TGCGCCAGCAGCTTGGGCCAGACTAAACCCTACGAGCAGTACTTC
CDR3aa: CASSLGQTKPYEQYF

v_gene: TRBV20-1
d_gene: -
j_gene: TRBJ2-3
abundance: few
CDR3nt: TGCAGTGCTAGACTGGATACGCAGTATTTT
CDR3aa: CSARLDTQYF

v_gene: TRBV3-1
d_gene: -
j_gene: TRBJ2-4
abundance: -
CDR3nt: TGTGCCAGCAGCCAAGTGGGGGCAGTCAAAAACATTCAGTACTTC
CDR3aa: CASSQVGAVKNIQYF

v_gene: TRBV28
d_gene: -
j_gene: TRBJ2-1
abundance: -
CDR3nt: TGTGCCAGCAGGCCCGGGAGCGCCCGCTCCTACAATGAGCAGTTCTTC
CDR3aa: CASRPGSARSYNEQFF

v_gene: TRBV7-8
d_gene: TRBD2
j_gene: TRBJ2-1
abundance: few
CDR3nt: TGTGCCAGCAGCTTAGTAGGTCTAGCGGCCGCCTACAATGAGCAGTTCTTC
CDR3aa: CASSLVGLAAAYNEQFF

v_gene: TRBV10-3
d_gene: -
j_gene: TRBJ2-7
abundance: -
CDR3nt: TGTGCCATCAATGAACGGGGGCAGAGCAGTGGGTACGAGCAGTACTTC
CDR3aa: CAINERGQSSGYEQYF

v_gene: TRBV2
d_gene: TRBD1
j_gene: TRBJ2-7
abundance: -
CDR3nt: TGTGCCAGCAGTGCGGACAGGGGGTTCTACGAGCAGTACTTC
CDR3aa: CASSADRGFYEQYF

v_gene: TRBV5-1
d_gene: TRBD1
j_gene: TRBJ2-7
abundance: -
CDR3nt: TGCGCCAGCAGCTACGGACAGGGCGTCGGGTACTTC
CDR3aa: CASSYGQGVGYF

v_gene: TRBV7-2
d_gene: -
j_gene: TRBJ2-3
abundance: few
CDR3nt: TGTGCCAGCAGCTTAGTGATGGGGGGATACGCGTATTTT
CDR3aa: CASSLVMGGYAYF

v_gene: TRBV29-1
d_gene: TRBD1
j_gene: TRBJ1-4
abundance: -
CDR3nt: TGCAGCGTCGAAGCCGGGACAGGGGGTGAAAAACTGTTTTTT
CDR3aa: CSVEAGTGGEKLFF

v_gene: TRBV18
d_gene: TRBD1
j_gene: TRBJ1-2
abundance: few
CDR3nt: TGTGCCAGCTCACCAGGGACAGGGAATAACTATGGCTACACCTTC
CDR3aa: CASSPGTGNNYGYTF

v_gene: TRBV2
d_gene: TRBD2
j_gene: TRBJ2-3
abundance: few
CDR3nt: TGTGCCAGCAGGGGAGGGCAGGTCGATTGGTCCGATACGCAGTATTTT
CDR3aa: CASRGGQVDWSDTQYF

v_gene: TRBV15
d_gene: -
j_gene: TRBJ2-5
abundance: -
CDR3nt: TGTGCCACCAGCAGAGATTTGGTAGGGCGAGAGACCCAGTACTTC
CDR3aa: CATSRDLVGRETQYF

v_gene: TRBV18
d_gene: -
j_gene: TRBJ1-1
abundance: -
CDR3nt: TGTGCCAGCTCACCAGAGTGGCGGGGGCTGAACACTGAAGCTTTCTTT
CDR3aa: CASSPEWRGLNTEAFF

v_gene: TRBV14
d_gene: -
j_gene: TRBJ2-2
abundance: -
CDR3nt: TGTGCCAGCAGCCAACTTGGGGAGTTATCGTACACCGGGGAGCTGTTTTTT
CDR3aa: CASSQLGELSYTGELFF

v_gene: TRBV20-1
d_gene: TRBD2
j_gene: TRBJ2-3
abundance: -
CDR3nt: TGCAGTGCTAGAGATCCTAGCGGGGGCACAGATACGCAGTATTTT
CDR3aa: CSARDPSGGTDTQYF

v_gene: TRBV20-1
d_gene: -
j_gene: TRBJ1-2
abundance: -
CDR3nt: TGCAGTGCTAGCTCAGATTTTTGGGATGGCTACACCTTC
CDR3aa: CSASSDFWDGYTF

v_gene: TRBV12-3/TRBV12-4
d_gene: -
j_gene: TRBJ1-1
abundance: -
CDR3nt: TGTGCCAGCAGTTATACAGGGCTTGAAGCTTTCTTT
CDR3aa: CASSYTGLEAFF

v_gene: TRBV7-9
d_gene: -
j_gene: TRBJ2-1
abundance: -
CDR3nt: TGTGCCAGCAGCTTAGATGTAATGGTTGCGAGCTCCTACAATGAGCAGTTCTTC
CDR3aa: CASSLDVMVASSYNEQFF

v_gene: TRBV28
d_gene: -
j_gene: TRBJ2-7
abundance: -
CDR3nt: TGTGCCAGCACTTCAAGAGGCCTAGCGCGCTCCTACGAGCAGTACTTC
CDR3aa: CASTSRGLARSYEQYF

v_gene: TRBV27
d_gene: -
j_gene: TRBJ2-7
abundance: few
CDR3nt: TGTGCCAGCAGCCGGACTACCTCCTACGAGCAGTACTTC
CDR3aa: CASSRTTSYEQYF

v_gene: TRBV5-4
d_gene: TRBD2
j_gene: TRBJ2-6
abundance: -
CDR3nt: TGTGCCAGCAGCTCAGGACTAGCGGGAGTTAATGGGGCCAACGTCCTGACTTTC
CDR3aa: CASSSGLAGVNGANVLTF

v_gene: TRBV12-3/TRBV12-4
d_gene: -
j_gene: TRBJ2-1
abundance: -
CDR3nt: TGTGCCAGCAGTGTGGACTCCCTGAGCTATGAGCAGTTCTTC
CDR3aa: CASSVDSLSYEQFF

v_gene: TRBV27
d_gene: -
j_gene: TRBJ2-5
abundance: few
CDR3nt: TGTGCCAGCGGGTTTGGCGAGACCCAGTACTTC
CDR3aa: CASGFGETQYF

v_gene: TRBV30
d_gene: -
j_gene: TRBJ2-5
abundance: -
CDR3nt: TGTGCCTGGAGTCGTGGGGAGGGCAGGGGGAAAGAGGACCAGTACTTC
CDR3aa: CAWSRGEGRGKEDQYF

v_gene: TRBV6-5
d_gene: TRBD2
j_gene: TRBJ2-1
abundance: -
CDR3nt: TGTGCCAGCACTCTACTAGCGGGAGTAAACAATGAGCAGTTCTTC
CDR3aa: CASTLLAGVNNEQFF

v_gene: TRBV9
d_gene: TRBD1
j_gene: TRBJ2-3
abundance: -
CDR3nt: TGTGCCAGCAGCGTGACAGGGGGCTTAAATACGCAGTATTTT
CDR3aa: CASSVTGGLNTQYF

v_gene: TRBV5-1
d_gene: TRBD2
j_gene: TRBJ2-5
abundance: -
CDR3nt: TGCGCCAGCAGCTTGGACGGACTAGCGGGAGGGAGAGAGACCCAGTACTTC
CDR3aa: CASSLDGLAGGRETQYF

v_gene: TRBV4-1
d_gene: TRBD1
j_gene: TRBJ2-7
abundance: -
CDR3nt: TGCGCCAGCAGCTTGGGACAGCTATCCTACGAGCAGTACTTC
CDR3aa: CASSLGQLSYEQYF

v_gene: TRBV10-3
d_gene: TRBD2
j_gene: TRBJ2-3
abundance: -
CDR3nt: TGTGCCATCAGTGAACGGGAGGGGAAGAGAGATACGCAGTATTTT
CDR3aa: CAISEREGKRDTQYF

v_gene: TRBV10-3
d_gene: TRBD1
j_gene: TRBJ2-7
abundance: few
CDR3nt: TGTGCCTCCGGCCCGGGACAGGGGGGCCTCTCCTACGAGCAGTACTTC
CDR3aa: CASGPGQGGLSYEQYF

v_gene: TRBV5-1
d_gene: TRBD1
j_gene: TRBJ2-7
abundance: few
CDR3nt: TGCGCCAGCAGCTCCGGACAGGGTGGTACCTACGAGCAGTACTTC
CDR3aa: CASSSGQGGTYEQYF

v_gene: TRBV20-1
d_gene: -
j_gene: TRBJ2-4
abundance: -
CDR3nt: TGCAGTGCTAGTCCTCGCGGACAGCAGTACTTC
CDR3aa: CSASPRGQQYF

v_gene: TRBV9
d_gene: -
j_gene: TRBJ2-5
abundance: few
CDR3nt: TGTGCCAGCAGCGCGCGGGAGACCCAGTACTTC
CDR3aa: CASSARETQYF

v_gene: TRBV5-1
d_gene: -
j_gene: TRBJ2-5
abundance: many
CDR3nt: TGCGCCAGCAGCTTCGGGGGAGGCGAAAAGACCCAGTACTTC
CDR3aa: CASSFGGGEKTQYF

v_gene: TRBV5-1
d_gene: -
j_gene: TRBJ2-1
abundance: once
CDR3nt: TGCGCCAGCAGCCAACGTTCGGGACTCCTCTCCTACAATGAGCAGTTCTTC
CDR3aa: CASSQRSGLLSYNEQFF

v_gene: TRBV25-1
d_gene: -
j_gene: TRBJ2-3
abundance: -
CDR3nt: TGTGCCAGCAGTATCGGAACAGATACGCAGTATTTT
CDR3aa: CASSIGTDTQYF

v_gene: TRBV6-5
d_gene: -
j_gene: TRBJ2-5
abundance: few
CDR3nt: TGTGCCAGCAGCCGGGACGGATCGAGTCGAGAGACCCAGTACTTC
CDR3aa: CASSRDGSSRETQYF

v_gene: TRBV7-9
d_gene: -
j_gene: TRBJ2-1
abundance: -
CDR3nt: TGTGCCAGCAGCTTTTCGGGTGGGGCCTCCTACAATGAGCAGTTCTTC
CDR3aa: CASSFSGGASYNEQFF

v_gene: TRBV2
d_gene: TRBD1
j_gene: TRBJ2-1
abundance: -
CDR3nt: TGTGCCAGCAGGAAAGGGGGCTCCGGTGTTGATGAGCAGTTCTTC
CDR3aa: CASRKGGSGVDEQFF

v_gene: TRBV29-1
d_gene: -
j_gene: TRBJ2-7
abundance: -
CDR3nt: TGCAGCCTGAGAACATACAATGAGCAGTACTTC
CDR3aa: CSLRTYNEQYF

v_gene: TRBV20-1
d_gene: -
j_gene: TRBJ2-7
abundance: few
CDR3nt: TGCAGTGCTCCGGGGGAGTTGATATACGAGCAGTACTTC
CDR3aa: CSAPGELIYEQYF

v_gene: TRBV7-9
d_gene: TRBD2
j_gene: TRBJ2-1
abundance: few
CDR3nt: TGTGCCAGCAGCCCGCCCGGGACTAGCGGCTACAATGAGCAGTTCTTC
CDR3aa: CASSPPGTSGYNEQFF

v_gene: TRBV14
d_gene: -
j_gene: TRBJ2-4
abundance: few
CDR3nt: TGTGCCAGCAGCCAACGCTGGGGTACAAACATTCAGTACTTC
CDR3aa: CASSQRWGTNIQYF

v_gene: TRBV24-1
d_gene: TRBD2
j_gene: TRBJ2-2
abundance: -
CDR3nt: TGTGCCACCAGTGATTTGCGGCCGGCGGGGGAGTTGTTTTTT
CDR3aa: CATSDLRPAGELFF